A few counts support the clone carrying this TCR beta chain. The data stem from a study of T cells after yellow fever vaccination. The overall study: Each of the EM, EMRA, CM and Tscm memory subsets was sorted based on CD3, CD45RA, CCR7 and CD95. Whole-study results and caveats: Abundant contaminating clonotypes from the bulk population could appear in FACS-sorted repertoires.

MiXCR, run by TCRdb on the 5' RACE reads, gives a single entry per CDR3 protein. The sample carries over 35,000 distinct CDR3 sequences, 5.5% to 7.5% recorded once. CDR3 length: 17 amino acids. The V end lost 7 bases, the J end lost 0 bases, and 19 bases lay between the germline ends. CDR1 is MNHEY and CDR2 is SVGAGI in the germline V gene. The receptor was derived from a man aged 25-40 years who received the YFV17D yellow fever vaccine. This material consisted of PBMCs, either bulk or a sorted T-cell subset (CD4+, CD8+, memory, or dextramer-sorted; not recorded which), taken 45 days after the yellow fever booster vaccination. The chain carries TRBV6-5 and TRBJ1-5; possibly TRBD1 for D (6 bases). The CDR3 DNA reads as TGTGCCAGCATGCCGGGGAGGGGGGGATATAGCAATCAGCCCCAGCATTTT. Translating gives CASMPGRGGYSNQPQHF.